The source of this TCR beta chain is a study of Graves' ophthalmopathy and Graves' hyperthyroidism. This clonotype was observed many times. Investigators amplified TCR beta CDR3 regions from RNA transcripts. An opening RT-PCR round employed HTBI primers and preceded a second-round multiplex PCR. TCRdb reanalysed the multiplex PCR reads using MiXCR and keeps one entry per CDR3 protein. The sample holds roughly 410,000 distinct CDR3 sequences; 15% are singletons and the top ten take approximately 7%. The ends were cut back, 7 bases at V and 6 bases at J, with 16 bases in the middle. The CDR3 has 14 residues.

The chain is built from TRBV12-3 or TRBV12-4 and TRBJ1-5, with D perhaps matching TRBD1 (6 bases). The source of this sequence is a woman aged 18 to 35 with stable Graves' hyperthyroidism. The sample comprised peripheral blood. CDR3: CASNQQGLGQPQHF. CDR3 bases: TGTGCCAGCAATCAACAGGGTCTTGGTCAGCCCCAGCATTTT.